This is a list of T cell receptor beta chains from one sample in a study of blood T cell repertoires in COVID-19. Sequencing was performed with immunoSEQ multiplex PCR; in TCRdb, only in-frame clones are kept and a portion is missing. The sample comprises about 260,000 clones, around 89% of which are singletons, and over 3.5% rests with the top ten. The sample consisted of PBMCs or T cells enriched from blood (not recorded which). These receptors all stem from a woman aged 25 to 39 with acute COVID-19. Both conserved end residues are part of each CDR3. A D gene is named only where the DNA matches it firmly. Size is omitted from some rows. Given values are once, few, many or a class for expanded clones.

15 once TRBJ1-6 TRBV6-4 TRBD1 TGTGCCAGCAGAGGGACAGGCCAAAATAATTCACCCCTCCACTTT CASRGTGQNNSPLHF
16 - TRBJ2-1 TRBV5-1 - TGCGCCAGCAGCTTGAATCCGGGAACGACCTACAATGAGCAGTTCTTC CASSLNPGTTYNEQFF
11 - TRBJ2-1 TRBV27 - TGTGCCAGCAGTCAGCGCAATGAGCAGTTCTTC CASSQRNEQFF
15 few TRBJ1-2 TRBV5-4 - TGTGCCAGCGGGACATCCAAAGGCGGAGACTATGGCTACACCTTC CASGTSKGGDYGYTF
14 - TRBJ2-3 TRBV11-2 TRBD2 TGTGCCAGCAGCTTAGCTAGCGGTGCCGATACGCAGTATTTT CASSLASGADTQYF
16 - TRBJ2-1 TRBV11-3 TRBD2 TGTGCCAGCAGCTTAAACGGGCTAGCGGGAGCTAATGAGCAGTTCTTC CASSLNGLAGANEQFF
16 - TRBJ2-1 TRBV7-2 - TGTGCCAGCAGCGGGCCACAGAAAAGCTCCTACAATGAGCAGTTCTTC CASSGPQKSSYNEQFF
16 - TRBJ2-2 TRBV5-4 TRBD2 TGTGCCAGCAGCTTGGAGGCGGGAGGGAACACCGGGGAGCTGTTTTTT CASSLEAGGNTGELFF
14 - TRBJ1-1 TRBV27 TRBD1 TGTGCCAGCAGCCCGGGACAGCATAACACTGAAGCTTTCTTT CASSPGQHNTEAFF
13 - TRBJ2-7 TRBV5-5 - TGTGCCAGCAGCCCAGGGGCAACCCACGAGCAGTACTTC CASSPGATHEQYF
15 once TRBJ2-1 TRBV19 TRBD2 TGTGCCAGTACCCTGGGTAGCGGGACGTACAATGAGCAGTTCTTC CASTLGSGTYNEQFF
14 - TRBJ2-5 TRBV28 - TGTGCCAGCAATCCCCTTCTACCACCAGAGACCCAGTACTTC CASNPLLPPETQYF
13 - TRBJ1-1 TRBV18 - TGTGCCAGCTCACCCCGGGAAAACACTGAAGCTTTCTTT CASSPRENTEAFF
15 - TRBJ2-7 TRBV4-1 TRBD2 TGCGCCAGCACAAGAATAGCGGGAGTCTCCTACGAGCAGTACTTC CASTRIAGVSYEQYF
12 - TRBJ2-7 TRBV12-3/TRBV12-4 - TGTGCCAGCTCGACCGGGGTCTACGAGCAGTACTTC CASSTGVYEQYF
16 - TRBJ2-1 TRBV28 TRBD2 TGTGCCAGCAGTTCTCTGTCCAGCGGGGCAGTTTATGAGCAGTTCTTC CASSSLSSGAVYEQFF
14 - TRBJ1-1 TRBV18 TRBD1 TGTGCCAGCTCACCCTGGACAGGGGAAACTGAAGCTTTCTTT CASSPWTGETEAFF
13 - TRBJ1-2 TRBV28 TRBD1 TGTGCCAGCTGCCTGACAGGGAACTATGGCTACACCTTC CASCLTGNYGYTF
15 - TRBJ2-3 TRBV24-1 - TGTGCCACCAGTGACCCCGGACAGAGCACAGATACGCAGTATTTT CATSDPGQSTDTQYF
13 - TRBJ2-3 TRBV25-1 - TGTGCCAGCAGTGAATTCGGTAGCGATACGCAGTATTTT CASSEFGSDTQYF
13 - TRBJ2-3 TRBV30 TRBD1 TGTGCCTGGAAGGACAGGGGGCCAGATACGCAGTATTTT CAWKDRGPDTQYF
13 - TRBJ2-1 TRBV30 - TGTGCCTGGACTCTAAAAAGAGGGACTCCTGAAGTCTTC CAWTLKRGTPEVF
15 - TRBJ2-2 TRBV7-3 TRBD2 TGTGCCAGCAGCTTGACTAGCGGGAACACCGGGGAGCTGTTTTTT CASSLTSGNTGELFF
13 - TRBJ2-2 TRBV2 - TGTGCCAGCAGGGGGACTTACACCGGGGAGCTGTTTTTT CASRGTYTGELFF
18 - TRBJ1-3 TRBV16 TRBD1 TGTGCCAGCAGCGCAGGGACAGGCCCGCTTCGGACTGGAAACACCATATATTTT CASSAGTGPLRTGNTIYF
15 - TRBJ2-5 TRBV7-9 TRBD2 TGTGCCAGCAGCCAAAGACTAGCCAACCAAGAGACCCAGTACTTC CASSQRLANQETQYF
14 - TRBJ2-7 TRBV19 TRBD1 TGTGCCAGTAGTATCGGACAGGGTACCCACGAGCAGTACTTC CASSIGQGTHEQYF
16 - TRBJ2-1 TRBV7-6 - TGTGCCAGCAGCTTAGTCGGGGAAGTCGGTCTCGGGGGGCAGTTCTTC CASSLVGEVGLGGQFF
15 - TRBJ1-6 TRBV3-1/TRBV3-2 - TGTGCCAGCAGCCAAGGACAGACACCAAATTCACCCCTCCACTTT CASSQGQTPNSPLHF
14 - TRBJ1-2 TRBV19 TRBD1 TGTGCCAGCGCCGGGACAGGGGACCTCTATGGCTACACCTTC CASAGTGDLYGYTF
15 - TRBJ1-3 TRBV24-1 - TGTGCCACCAGTGATTCCGACAGGCCGGGAAACACCATATATTTT CATSDSDRPGNTIYF
16 - TRBJ2-6 TRBV29-1 TRBD1 TGCAGCGTTGAAAGGACAGGGAACTCTGGGGCCAACGTCCTGACTTTC CSVERTGNSGANVLTF
16 - TRBJ2-3 TRBV3-1/TRBV3-2 TRBD2 TGTGCCAGCAGCCAAGGCGTAAGTAGCGGGACAGATACGCAGTATTTT CASSQGVSSGTDTQYF
15 - TRBJ2-1 TRBV28 TRBD1 TGTGCCAGCAGTTCCATGGGACAGGGCGAGAATGAGCAGTTCTTC CASSSMGQGENEQFF
15 - TRBJ2-1 TRBV29-1 - TGCAGCGTTGTTCAGGAGGCCCCCAGGAGTCATGAGCAGTTCTTC CSVVQEAPRSHEQFF
14 - TRBJ2-2 TRBV19 TRBD2 TGTGCCAGTAGTATTCTAGCGGGGACCGGGGAGCTGTTTTTT CASSILAGTGELFF
17 - TRBJ1-5 TRBV19 TRBD1 TGTGCCAGTAGTATAGAGGGGACAGGGGGATTCAATCAGCCCCAGCATTTT CASSIEGTGGFNQPQHF
17 - TRBJ2-4 TRBV11-3 TRBD1 TGTGCCAGCAGCACCCTTAGGGGCGGGACAGGGAAAAACATTCAGTACTTC CASSTLRGGTGKNIQYF
15 - TRBJ2-2 TRBV24-1 - TGTGCCACCAGTGATGTGACAGGGAACACCGGGGAGCTGTTTTTT CATSDVTGNTGELFF
14 - TRBJ2-7 TRBV25-1 - TGTGCCAGCAGTGAAGACAGAGGCTCCTACGAGCAGTACTTC CASSEDRGSYEQYF
13 once TRBJ2-7 TRBV9 TRBD1 TGTGCCAGCAGCCTGGGACAGGGGGACGAGCAGTACTTC CASSLGQGDEQYF
15 - TRBJ2-7 TRBV4-3 - TGCGCCAGCAGCCAATTGGAGCAGGGGCCCTACGAGCAGTACTTC CASSQLEQGPYEQYF
18 - TRBJ2-5 TRBV7-9 TRBD2 TGTGCCAGCAGCTTATCGTCGTTAGCGGGAGAGCTGCGTGAGACCCAGTACTTC CASSLSSLAGELRETQYF
14 - TRBJ1-1 TRBV10-3 TRBD1 TGTGCCATCAGTGAGGAGGACAGGATTTATGAAGCTTTCTTT CAISEEDRIYEAFF
14 - TRBJ1-2 TRBV19 - TGTGCCAGTGGGACGTTGTCGGGGGGGCAAGGCTACACCTTC CASGTLSGGQGYTF
14 - TRBJ2-7 TRBV11-2 - TGTGCCAGCAGCTTGTGGACAGAAACCTACGAGCAGTACTTC CASSLWTETYEQYF
13 - TRBJ2-7 TRBV5-4 - TGTGCCAGCAGCTCCGGGACTCCCTACGAGCAGTACTTC CASSSGTPYEQYF
13 - TRBJ2-5 TRBV18 - TGTGCCAGCTCACGCAGCACGGAGGAGACCCAGTACTTC CASSRSTEETQYF
15 - TRBJ2-2 TRBV7-3 TRBD1 TGTGCCAGCAGCGTACAGGGGCCGAACACCGGGGAGCTGTTTTTT CASSVQGPNTGELFF
19 - TRBJ2-2 TRBV5-1 TRBD2 TGCGCCAGCAGCTTGGCCAATATCCCACTAGCGGGAGACACCGGGGAGCTGTTTTTT CASSLANIPLAGDTGELFF
15 few TRBJ2-7 TRBV4-1 TRBD1 TGCGCCAGCAGCCAAGTGACAGGGACATCCTACGAGCAGTACTTC CASSQVTGTSYEQYF
18 - TRBJ1-1 TRBV3-1/TRBV3-2 TRBD1 TGTGCCAGCAGCCAAAAGGAGCCCCCGACAGGGGTCGGCACTGAAGCTTTCTTT CASSQKEPPTGVGTEAFF
16 - TRBJ2-7 TRBV24-1 - TGTGCCACCAGTGATTCGTCAGGACTGCCCTCTAGCGAGCAGTACTTC CATSDSSGLPSSEQYF